This T cell receptor beta chain derives from a study of T cells in Graves' hyperthyroidism and ophthalmopathy. The CDR3 is 13 residues long. Trimming took off 1 base at V and 8 bases at J, with 11 bases between the two ends. This clonotype was seen at least ten times. Researchers amplified the TCR beta CDR3 regions from RNA transcripts. First-round RT-PCR targeting the TCR CDR3 was performed with the HTBI primer set. Each CDR3 protein is one row after TCRdb ran MiXCR on the multiplex PCR reads. The sample holds about 280,000 distinct CDR3 sequences; 25% to 30% are singletons and the top ten take roughly 24%.

V usage is TRBV12-3 or TRBV12-4 and J usage is TRBJ1-2; maybe TRBD1 (6 bases). Sample: blood. The source of this sequence is a man aged 35 to 55 with Graves' hyperthyroidism that later progressed to Graves' ophthalmopathy. The CDR3 reads CASSLESQGGYTF. CDR3 sequence (DNA): TGTGCCAGCAGTTTAGAGAGCCAGGGGGGCTACACCTTC.